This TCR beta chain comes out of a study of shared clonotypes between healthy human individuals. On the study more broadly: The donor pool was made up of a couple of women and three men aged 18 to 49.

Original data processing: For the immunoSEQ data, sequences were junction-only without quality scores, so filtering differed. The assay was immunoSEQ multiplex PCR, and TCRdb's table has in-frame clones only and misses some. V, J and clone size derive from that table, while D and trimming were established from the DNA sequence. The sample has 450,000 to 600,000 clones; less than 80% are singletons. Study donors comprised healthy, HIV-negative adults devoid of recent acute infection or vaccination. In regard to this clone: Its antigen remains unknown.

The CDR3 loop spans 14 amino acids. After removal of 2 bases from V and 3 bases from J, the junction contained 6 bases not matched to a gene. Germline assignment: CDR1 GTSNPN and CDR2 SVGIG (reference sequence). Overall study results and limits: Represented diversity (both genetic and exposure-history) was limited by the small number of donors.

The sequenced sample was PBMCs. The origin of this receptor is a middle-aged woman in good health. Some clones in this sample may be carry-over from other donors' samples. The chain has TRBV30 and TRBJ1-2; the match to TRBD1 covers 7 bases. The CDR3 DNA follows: TGTGCCTGGAGTAGTGACAGGGATGACTATGGCTACACCTTC. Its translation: CAWSSDRDDYGYTF.